This TCR beta chain was obtained from a study of cytomegalovirus exposure and HLA in healthy donors. Generated by immunoSEQ multiplex PCR, the TCRdb table keeps only in-frame clones and is missing some. The sample consists of 150,000 or so clones, approximately 92% of them appearing once. Germline V gene lookup returns CDR1 SEHNR and CDR2 FQNEAQ (reference sequence). Germline trimming cut 5 bases from V and 2 bases from J; bases unmatched to any gene: 6. The CDR3 length is 14 residues. The donors were members of the validation cohort comprising over a hundred subjects, separate from the roughly 650-subject first cohort.

The chain carries TRBV7-9 and TRBJ2-7, with 7 bases aligning to TRBD2. Material for sequencing was PBMCs. This clonotype was sampled from a woman in her late teens or twenties in good health and CMV-seropositive. CDR3 region: CASSRGLVAYEQYF. In DNA, the CDR3 is TGTGCCAGCAGCCGCGGACTAGTCGCCTACGAGCAGTACTTC.